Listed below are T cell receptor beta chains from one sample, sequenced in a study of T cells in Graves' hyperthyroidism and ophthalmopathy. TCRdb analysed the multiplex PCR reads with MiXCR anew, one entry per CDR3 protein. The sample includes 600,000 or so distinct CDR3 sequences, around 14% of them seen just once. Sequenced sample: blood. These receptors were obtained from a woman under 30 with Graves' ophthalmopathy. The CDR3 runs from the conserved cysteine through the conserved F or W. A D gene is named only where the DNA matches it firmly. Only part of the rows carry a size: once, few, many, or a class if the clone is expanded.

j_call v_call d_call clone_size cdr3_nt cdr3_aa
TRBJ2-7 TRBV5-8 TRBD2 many TGTGCCAGCACCAAAATGACGGGACTAGCGGGCGAGCAGTACTTC CASTKMTGLAGEQYF
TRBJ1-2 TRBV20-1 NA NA TGCAGTGCTAGACCATTTCGGACTCCCTCTAACTATGGCTACACCTTC CSARPFRTPSNYGYTF
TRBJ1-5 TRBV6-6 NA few TGTGCCAGCAGTTACTCGGGGTCCGATCAGCCCCAGCATTTT CASSYSGSDQPQHF
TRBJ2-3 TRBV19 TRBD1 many TGTGCCAGTAGAGCCTCTGGCCGGACAGGAGAAAGGACAGATACGCAGTATTTT CASRASGRTGERTDTQYF
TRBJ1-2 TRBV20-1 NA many TGCAGTGCTAGATCACACCTTCGTATTCGCTATGGCTACACCTTC CSARSHLRIRYGYTF
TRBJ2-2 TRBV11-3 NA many TGTGCCAGCAGCTTACGGGGGGCGACCGGGGAGCTGTTTTTT CASSLRGATGELFF
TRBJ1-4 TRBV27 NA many TGTGCCAGCAGCCTCTCCCGGCCCTGGAGGGGAACTAATGAAAAACTGTTTTTT CASSLSRPWRGTNEKLFF
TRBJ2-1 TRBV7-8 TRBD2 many TGTGCCAGCAGCTATCCTTCCGGGACTAGCGGGAGGGGCCCGCAGTTCTTC CASSYPSGTSGRGPQFF
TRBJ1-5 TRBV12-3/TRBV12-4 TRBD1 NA TGTGCCAGCAGTTCCCGGACAGGGGGCGGCAATCAGCCCCAGCATTTT CASSSRTGGGNQPQHF
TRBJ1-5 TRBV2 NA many TGTGCCAGCAGTGAAGGGCCAGGTCAGCCCCAGCATTTT CASSEGPGQPQHF
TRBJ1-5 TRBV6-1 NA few TGTGCCAGCAGCGGGACACGTTATAGCAATCAGCCCCAGCATTTT CASSGTRYSNQPQHF
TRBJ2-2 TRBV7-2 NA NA TGTGCCAGCACCGAGACCGGGAACGCCGGGGAGCTGTTTTTT CASTETGNAGELFF
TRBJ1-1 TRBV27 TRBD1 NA TGTGCCAGCAGTACAGGGGCCACTGAAGCTTTCTTT CASSTGATEAFF
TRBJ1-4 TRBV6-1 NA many TGTGCCAGCAGTGGCTTTCGTAGGACTAATGAAAAACTGTTTTTT CASSGFRRTNEKLFF
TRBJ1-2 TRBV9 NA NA TGTGCCAGCAGCGTTGACGGCCAAACAGGCTATGGCTACACCTTC CASSVDGQTGYGYTF
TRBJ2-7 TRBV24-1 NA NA TGTGCCACCGGTCAAGAAAACGAGCAGTACTTC CATGQENEQYF
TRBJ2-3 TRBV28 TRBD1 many TGTGCCAGCAACCCCCTGACAGGGTGGTCCCTTAGCACAGATACGCAGTATTTT CASNPLTGWSLSTDTQYF
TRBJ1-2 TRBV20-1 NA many TGCAGTGCTAGAGGCGCAGGGGAGGGCTACACCTTC CSARGAGEGYTF
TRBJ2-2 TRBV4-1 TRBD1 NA TGCGCCAGCAGCCACCAAGCAGGGGGCAGCGGGCCCGGGGAGCTGTTTTTT CASSHQAGGSGPGELFF
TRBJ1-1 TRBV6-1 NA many TGTGCCAGCAGTGAAGACACTACAGGTTGGGGCACTGAAGCTTTCTTT CASSEDTTGWGTEAFF
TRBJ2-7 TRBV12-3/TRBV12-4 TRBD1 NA TGTGCCAGCAGGCCGGGACAGGACCCTTACGAGCAGTACTTC CASRPGQDPYEQYF
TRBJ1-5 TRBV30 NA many TGTGCCTGGAAAGGACAGTACAATCAGCCCCAGCATTTT CAWKGQYNQPQHF
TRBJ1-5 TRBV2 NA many TGTGCCAGCAGTGGGATGGGGGATCAGCCCCAGCATTTT CASSGMGDQPQHF
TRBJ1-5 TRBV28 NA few TGTGCCAGCAGATCAAACTATCAGCCCCAGCATTTT CASRSNYQPQHF
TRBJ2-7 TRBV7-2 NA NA TGTGCCAGCAGCGCCGGGACTTACCCCTACGAGCAGTACTTC CASSAGTYPYEQYF
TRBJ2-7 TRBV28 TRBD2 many TGTGCCAGCAGTTCCGATGGGACTAGTCCGAACGAGCAGTACTTC CASSSDGTSPNEQYF
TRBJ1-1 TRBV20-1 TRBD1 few TGCAGTGCGGTGGGACAGGGGAACACTGAAGCTTTCTTT CSAVGQGNTEAFF
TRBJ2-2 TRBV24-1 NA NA TGTGCCACCATGGGAGGTTGGTTGAACACCGGGGAGCTGTTTTTT CATMGGWLNTGELFF
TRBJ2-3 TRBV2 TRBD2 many TGTGCCAGCAGTGATCGGGCTAGCGGTGCCACGGATACGCAGTATTTT CASSDRASGATDTQYF
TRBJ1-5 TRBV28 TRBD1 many TGTGCCAGCAGTCTACCGACAGGGGGCAATCAGCCCCAGCATTTT CASSLPTGGNQPQHF
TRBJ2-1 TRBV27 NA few TGTGCCAGCAGTTACAGAAGCTCCTACAATGAGCAGTTCTTC CASSYRSSYNEQFF
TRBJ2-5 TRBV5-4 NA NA TGTGCCAGCAGCTTGAGTCTAGGACCCATCTTC CASSLSLGPIF
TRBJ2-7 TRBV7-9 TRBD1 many TGTGCCAGCAGCTTACCGCCCGGGACAGAAGGCCCCTCCTACGAGCAGTACTTC CASSLPPGTEGPSYEQYF
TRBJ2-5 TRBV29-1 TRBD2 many TGCAGCGTTGCCCGGGGGGTAGAAGAGACCCAGTACTTC CSVARGVEETQYF
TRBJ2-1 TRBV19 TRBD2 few TGTGCCAGTAGTATTTATGGAATACTAGCGGGTAACAATGAGCAGTTCTTC CASSIYGILAGNNEQFF
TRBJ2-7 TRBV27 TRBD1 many TGTGCCAGCAGTTCCGCCGGGACAGGGGGCCGGCCCTACGAGCAGTACTTC CASSSAGTGGRPYEQYF
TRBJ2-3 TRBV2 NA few TGTGCCAGCAGTGAACCCCCGGTTGGAGTCCCCACAGATACGCAGTATTTT CASSEPPVGVPTDTQYF